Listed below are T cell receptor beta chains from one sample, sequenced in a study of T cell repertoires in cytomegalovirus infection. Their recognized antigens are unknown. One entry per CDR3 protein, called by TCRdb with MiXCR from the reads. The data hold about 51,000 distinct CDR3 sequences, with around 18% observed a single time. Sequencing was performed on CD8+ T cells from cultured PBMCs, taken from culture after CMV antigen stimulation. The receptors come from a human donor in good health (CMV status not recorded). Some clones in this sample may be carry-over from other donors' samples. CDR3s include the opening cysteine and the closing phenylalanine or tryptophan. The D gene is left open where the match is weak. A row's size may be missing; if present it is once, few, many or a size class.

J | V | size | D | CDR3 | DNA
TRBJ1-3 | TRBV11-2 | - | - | CASSPGTGLNSGNTIYF | TGTGCCAGCAGCCCCGGGACCGGACTTAACTCTGGAAACACCATATATTTT
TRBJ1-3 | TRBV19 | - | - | CASSISSSGNTIYF | TGTGCCAGTAGTATCTCCAGCTCTGGAAACACCATATATTTT
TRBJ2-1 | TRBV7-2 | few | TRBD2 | CASSLTSGVSYNEQFF | TGTGCCAGCAGCTTAACTAGCGGGGTATCCTACAATGAGCAGTTCTTC
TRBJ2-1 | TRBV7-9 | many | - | CASSGTLSALEQFF | TGTGCCAGCTCTGGTACCCTCTCGGCCCTTGAGCAGTTCTTC
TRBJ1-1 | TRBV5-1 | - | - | CASSPVGGRLTEAFF | TGCGCCAGCAGCCCCGTGGGGGGCAGGCTCACTGAAGCTTTCTTT
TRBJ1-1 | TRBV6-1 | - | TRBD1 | CASSKGQITEAFF | TGTGCCAGCAGTAAGGGACAGATCACTGAAGCTTTCTTT
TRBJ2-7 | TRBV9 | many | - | CASSFGSGYSYEQYF | TGTGCCAGCAGCTTCGGTAGCGGATACTCCTACGAGCAGTACTTC
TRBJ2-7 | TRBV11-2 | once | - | CASSPRGDLEQYF | TGTGCCAGCAGCCCAAGGGGGGACCTCGAGCAGTACTTC
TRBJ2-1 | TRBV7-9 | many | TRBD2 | CASLPRSGSEQFF | TGTGCCAGCCTCCCCCGAAGCGGGAGCGAGCAGTTCTTC
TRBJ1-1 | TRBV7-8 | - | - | CASSLSGDPGTEAFF | TGTGCCAGCAGCTTATCTGGGGACCCAGGCACTGAAGCTTTCTTT
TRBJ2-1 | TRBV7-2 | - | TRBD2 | CASNFPGTSFYNEQFF | TGTGCCAGCAACTTCCCCGGGACTAGCTTCTACAATGAGCAGTTCTTC
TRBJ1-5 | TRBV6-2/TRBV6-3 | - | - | CASSWFGSNQPQHF | TGTGCCAGCAGTTGGTTCGGGAGCAATCAGCCCCAGCATTTT
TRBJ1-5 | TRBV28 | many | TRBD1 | CASSLFRGGNQPQHF | TGTGCCAGCAGTCTCTTCAGGGGGGGCAATCAGCCCCAGCATTTT
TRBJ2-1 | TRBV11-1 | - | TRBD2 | CASTGNSGRANHAYNEQFF | TGTGCCAGCACCGGTAATAGCGGGAGAGCCAACCACGCTTACAATGAGCAGTTCTTC
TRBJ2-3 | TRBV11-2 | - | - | CASSQGETSTDTQYF | TGTGCCAGCAGCCAAGGGGAAACTAGCACAGATACGCAGTATTTT
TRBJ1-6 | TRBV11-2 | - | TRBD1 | CASSQGDRRAPLHF | TGTGCCAGCAGCCAAGGGGACAGGAGGGCACCCCTCCACTTT
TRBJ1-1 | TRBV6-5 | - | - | CASSLRTVSHTEAFF | TGTGCCAGCAGTCTCAGGACAGTTTCCCACACTGAAGCTTTCTTT
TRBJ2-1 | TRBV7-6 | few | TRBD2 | CASSLETSGSSGNEQFF | TGTGCCAGCAGCTTAGAAACTAGCGGGAGCTCTGGGAATGAGCAGTTCTTC
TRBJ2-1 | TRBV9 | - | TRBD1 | CASRPGTGVNEQFF | TGTGCCAGCAGGCCCGGGACAGGGGTCAATGAGCAGTTCTTC
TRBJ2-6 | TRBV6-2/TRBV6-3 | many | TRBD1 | CASSTGTGGSGANVLTF | TGTGCCAGCAGTACCGGGACAGGGGGCTCTGGGGCCAACGTCCTGACTTTC
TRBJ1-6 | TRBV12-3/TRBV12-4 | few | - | CASSPRRGHHPRPVHF | TGTGCCAGCAGTCCCCGAAGGGGACACCACCCTCGTCCGGTCCACTTT
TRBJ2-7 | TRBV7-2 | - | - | CASSLGPGLYEQYF | TGTGCCAGCAGCTTAGGTCCCGGGCTCTACGAGCAGTACTTC
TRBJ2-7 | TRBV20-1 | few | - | CSARGRLVRTYEQYF | TGCAGTGCTAGAGGAAGACTAGTCAGGACCTACGAGCAGTACTTC